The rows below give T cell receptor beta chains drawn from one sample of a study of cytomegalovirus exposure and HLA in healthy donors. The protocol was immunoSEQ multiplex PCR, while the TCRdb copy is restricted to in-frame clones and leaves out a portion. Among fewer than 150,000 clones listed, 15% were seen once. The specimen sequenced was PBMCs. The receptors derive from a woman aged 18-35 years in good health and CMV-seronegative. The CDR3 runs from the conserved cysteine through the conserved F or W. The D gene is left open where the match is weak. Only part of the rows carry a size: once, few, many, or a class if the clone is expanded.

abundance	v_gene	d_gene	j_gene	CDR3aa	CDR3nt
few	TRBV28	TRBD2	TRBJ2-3	CASRGLAGVIDTQYF	TGTGCCAGCAGAGGACTAGCGGGAGTGATAGATACGCAGTATTTT
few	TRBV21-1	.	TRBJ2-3	CASRTPRTDTQYF	TGTGCCAGCAGAACGCCGCGTACAGATACGCAGTATTTT
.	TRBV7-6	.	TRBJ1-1	CASSSTGNTEAFF	TGTGCCAGCAGCTCGACGGGGAACACTGAAGCTTTCTTT
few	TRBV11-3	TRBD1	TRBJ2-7	CASSLGQGDEQYF	TGTGCCAGCAGCTTAGGACAGGGGGACGAGCAGTACTTC
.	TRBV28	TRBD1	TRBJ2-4	CASSLTMQGVAKNIQYF	TGTGCCAGCAGTTTGACCATGCAGGGGGTAGCCAAAAACATTCAGTACTTC
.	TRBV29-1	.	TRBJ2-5	CSVDEGQPETQYF	TGCAGCGTTGATGAGGGACAACCCGAGACCCAGTACTTC
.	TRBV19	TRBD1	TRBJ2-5	CASSEHRGRRETQYF	TGTGCCAGTAGTGAGCACAGGGGGCGCAGAGAGACCCAGTACTTC
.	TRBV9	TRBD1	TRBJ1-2	CASSGGQGGRGYTF	TGTGCCAGCAGCGGGGGACAGGGGGGACGTGGCTACACCTTC
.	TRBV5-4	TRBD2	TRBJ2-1	CASSEMGLAQNNEQFF	TGTGCCAGCAGCGAGATGGGACTAGCGCAGAACAATGAGCAGTTCTTC
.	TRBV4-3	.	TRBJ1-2	CASSQAGPTQGYGYTF	TGCGCCAGCAGCCAAGCCGGCCCCACACAGGGCTATGGCTACACCTTC
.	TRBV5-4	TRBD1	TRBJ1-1	CASSEGQGRTEAFF	TGTGCCAGCAGCGAAGGACAGGGCAGGACTGAAGCTTTCTTT
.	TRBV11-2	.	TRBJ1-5	CASSLGAGGQPQHF	TGTGCCAGCAGCTTAGGTGCGGGGGGGCAGCCCCAGCATTTT
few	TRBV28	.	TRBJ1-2	CASSFRAQGYNYGYTF	TGTGCCAGCAGTTTTAGGGCACAGGGCTATAACTATGGCTACACCTTC
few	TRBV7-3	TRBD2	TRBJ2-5	CASSLNPGTSGSETQYF	TGTGCCAGCAGCTTAAACCCAGGGACTAGCGGGAGTGAGACCCAGTACTTC
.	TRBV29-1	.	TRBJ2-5	CSVGGPQETQYF	TGCAGCGTTGGGGGCCCCCAAGAGACCCAGTACTTC
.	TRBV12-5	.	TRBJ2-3	CASGLEVDTQYF	TGTGCTAGTGGCCTGGAGGTAGATACGCAGTATTTT
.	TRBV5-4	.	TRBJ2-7	CASRSWGRTYEQYF	TGTGCCAGCAGATCTTGGGGCAGGACCTACGAGCAGTACTTC
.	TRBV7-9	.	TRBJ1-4	CASRRGSNEKLFF	TGTGCCAGCAGGAGGGGGTCTAATGAAAAACTGTTTTTT
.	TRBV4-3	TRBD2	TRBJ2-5	CASSQERGGQETQYF	TGCGCCAGCAGCCAAGAGCGGGGGGGCCAAGAGACCCAGTACTTC
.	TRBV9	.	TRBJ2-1	CASSAGLNNEQFF	TGTGCCAGCAGCGCCGGACTCAACAATGAGCAGTTCTTC
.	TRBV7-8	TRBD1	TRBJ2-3	CASSLKSQGLDTQYF	TGTGCCAGCAGCCTTAAGTCACAGGGGTTAGATACGCAGTATTTT
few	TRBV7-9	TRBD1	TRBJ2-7	CASSPLQGPSSYEQYF	TGTGCCAGCAGCCCTCTACAGGGGCCTAGCTCCTACGAGCAGTACTTC
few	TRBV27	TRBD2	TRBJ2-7	CASSPGLALTYEQYF	TGTGCCAGCAGTCCGGGACTAGCGCTGACCTACGAGCAGTACTTC
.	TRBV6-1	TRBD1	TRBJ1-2	CASRTGTVYGYTF	TGTGCCAGCAGGACCGGGACAGTCTATGGCTACACCTTC
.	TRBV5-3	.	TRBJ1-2	CARSLGSLRSNYGYTF	TGTGCCAGAAGCTTGGGCTCTCTCAGGTCTAACTATGGCTACACCTTC
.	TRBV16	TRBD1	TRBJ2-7	CASSQTGGPYEQYF	TGTGCCAGCAGCCAAACAGGGGGGCCCTACGAGCAGTACTTC
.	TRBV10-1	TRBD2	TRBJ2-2	CASSHLAGGNTGELFF	TGCGCCAGCAGTCATCTAGCGGGAGGTAACACCGGGGAGCTGTTTTTT
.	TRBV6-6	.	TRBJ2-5	CASSQGEETQYF	TGTGCCAGCAGTCAAGGGGAAGAGACCCAGTACTTC
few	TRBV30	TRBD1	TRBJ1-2	CAWSGTGGGYTF	TGTGCCTGGAGCGGGACAGGGGGTGGCTACACCTTC
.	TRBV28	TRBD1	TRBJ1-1	CASSPSGGAFF	TGTGCCAGCAGTCCTTCAGGGGGGGCTTTCTTT
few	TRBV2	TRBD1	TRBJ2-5	CASRTGARETQYF	TGTGCCAGCAGGACAGGGGCCCGAGAGACCCAGTACTTC
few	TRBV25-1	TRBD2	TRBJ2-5	CASGPRGEETQYF	TGTGCCAGCGGCCCCCGGGGGGAAGAGACCCAGTACTTC
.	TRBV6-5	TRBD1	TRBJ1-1	CASSRQGTTEAFF	TGTGCCAGCAGTCGACAGGGGACCACTGAAGCTTTCTTT
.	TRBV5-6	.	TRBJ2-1	CASSPYGGDYNEQFF	TGTGCCAGCAGCCCGTACGGGGGAGATTACAATGAGCAGTTCTTC
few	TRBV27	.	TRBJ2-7	CASSSALGSYEQYF	TGTGCCAGCAGTTCCGCCCTAGGCTCCTACGAGCAGTACTTC
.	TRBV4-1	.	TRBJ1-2	CASSQEPSVYGYTF	TGCGCCAGCAGCCAAGAACCCAGTGTCTATGGCTACACCTTC
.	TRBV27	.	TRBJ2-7	CASSLGLAYEQYF	TGTGCCAGCAGTTTAGGGCTAGCGTACGAGCAGTACTTC
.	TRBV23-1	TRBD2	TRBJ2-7	CASRDGTSGTYEQYF	TGCGCCAGCAGAGACGGGACTAGCGGGACCTACGAGCAGTACTTC
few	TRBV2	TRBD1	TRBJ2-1	CASIPGQSNEQFF	TGTGCCAGCATTCCGGGACAGAGCAATGAGCAGTTCTTC
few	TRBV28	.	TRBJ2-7	CASSPRGIHEQYF	TGTGCCAGCAGCCCTAGGGGGATCCACGAGCAGTACTTC
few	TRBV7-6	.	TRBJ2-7	CASSLSGGGEQYF	TGTGCCAGCAGCTTATCCGGCGGTGGAGAGCAGTACTTC
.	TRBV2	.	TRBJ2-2	CASSHRAGELFF	TGTGCCAGCTCCCATCGGGCCGGGGAGCTGTTTTTT
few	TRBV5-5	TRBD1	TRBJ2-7	CASSSTGVTTTLSSYEQYF	TGTGCCAGCAGCAGTACAGGGGTGACAACTACCCTCAGCTCCTACGAGCAGTACTTC
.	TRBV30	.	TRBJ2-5	CALKTGGGLNTQETQYF	TGTGCCCTTAAAACCGGGGGAGGACTAAATACCCAAGAGACCCAGTACTTC
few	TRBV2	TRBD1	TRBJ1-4	CASSADRTTNEKLFF	TGTGCCAGCAGTGCGGACAGGACAACTAATGAAAAACTGTTTTTT
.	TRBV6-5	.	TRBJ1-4	CASSPLGATNEKLFF	TGTGCCAGCAGTCCCCTCGGTGCAACTAATGAAAAACTGTTTTTT
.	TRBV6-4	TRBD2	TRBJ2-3	CASSSGGATDTQYF	TGTGCCAGCAGTAGCGGGGGGGCCACAGATACGCAGTATTTT
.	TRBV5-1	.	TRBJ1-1	CASSLQRATEAFF	TGCGCCAGCAGCTTGCAGAGGGCCACTGAAGCTTTCTTT
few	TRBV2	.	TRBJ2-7	CASSELIYEQYF	TGTGCCAGCAGCGAGCTCATTTACGAGCAGTACTTC
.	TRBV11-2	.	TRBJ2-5	CASSLEGWEAQYF	TGTGCCAGCAGCTTAGAAGGATGGGAGGCCCAGTACTTC
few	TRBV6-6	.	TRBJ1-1	CASSYRAGGSNTEAFF	TGTGCCAGCAGTTACCGGGCGGGTGGGTCGAACACTGAAGCTTTCTTT
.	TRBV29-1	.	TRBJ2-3	CSVELEQGGDTQYF	TGCAGCGTTGAATTGGAGCAGGGGGGAGATACGCAGTATTTT
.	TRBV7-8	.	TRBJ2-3	CASSLMGDWGQYF	TGTGCCAGCAGCCTGATGGGGGACTGGGGGCAGTATTTT
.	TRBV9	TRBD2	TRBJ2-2	CASSGGLAWELFF	TGTGCCAGCAGCGGGGGACTAGCATGGGAGCTGTTTTTT
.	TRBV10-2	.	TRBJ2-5	CASRSTGRETQYF	TGCGCCAGCAGGTCGACAGGGAGGGAGACCCAGTACTTC
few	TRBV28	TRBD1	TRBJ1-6	CASSLGQGATSPLHF	TGTGCCAGCAGTTTAGGGCAGGGGGCAACTTCACCCCTCCACTTT
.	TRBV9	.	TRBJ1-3	CASSVGEIPRVNTIYF	TGTGCCAGCAGCGTAGGGGAAATCCCCAGGGTAAACACCATATATTTT
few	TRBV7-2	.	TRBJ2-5	CASTYSGVAETQYF	TGTGCCAGCACCTATTCAGGGGTGGCAGAGACCCAGTACTTC
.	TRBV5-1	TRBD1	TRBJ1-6	CASSSGDRANSPLHF	TGCGCCAGCAGCTCGGGGGACAGGGCTAATTCACCCCTCCACTTT
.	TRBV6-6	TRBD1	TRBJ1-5	CASRGQGNQPQHF	TGTGCCAGCAGGGGACAGGGGAATCAGCCCCAGCATTTT